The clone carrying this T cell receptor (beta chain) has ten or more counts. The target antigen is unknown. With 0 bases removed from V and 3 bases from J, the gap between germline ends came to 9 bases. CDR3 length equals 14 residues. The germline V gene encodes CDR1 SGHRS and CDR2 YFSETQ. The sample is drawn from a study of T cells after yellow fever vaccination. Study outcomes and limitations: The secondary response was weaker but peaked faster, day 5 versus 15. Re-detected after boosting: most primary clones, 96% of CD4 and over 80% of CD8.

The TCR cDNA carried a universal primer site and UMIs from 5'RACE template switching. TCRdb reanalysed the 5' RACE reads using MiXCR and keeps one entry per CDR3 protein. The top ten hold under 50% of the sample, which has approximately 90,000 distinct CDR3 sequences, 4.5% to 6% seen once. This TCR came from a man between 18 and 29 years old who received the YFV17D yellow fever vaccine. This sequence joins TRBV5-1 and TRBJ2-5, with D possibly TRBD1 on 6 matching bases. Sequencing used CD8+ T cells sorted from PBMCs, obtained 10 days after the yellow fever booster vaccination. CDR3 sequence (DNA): TGCGCCAGCAGCTTGGGAGGGGGTAAAGAGACCCAGTACTTC. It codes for CASSLGGGKETQYF.